This T cell receptor beta chain emerged from a study of T cell responses to AZD1222 COVID-19 vaccine. Notes on the study in general: Spike-specific TCR repertoires showed rising breadth and depth after two AZD1222 doses. The span of vaccine-associated CD4 TCRs extended across spike, with dominance at 160-218 and 743-854.

This CDR3 has 16 amino acids. Germline CDR1 and CDR2: MNHEY and SVGAGI. V shed 1 base and J shed 6 bases, with 18 bases lying between them. Measured with immunoSEQ multiplex PCR; TCRdb has only the in-frame clones, and not every one. The data contain around 100,000 clones, around 91% of them singletons. With respect to this clone: What it binds is unknown.

The material was peripheral blood, obtained on day 0 of AZD1222 vaccination. The sequence derives from an adult in good health. The chain uses TRBV6-5 and TRBJ1-1; possible D gene TRBD1, 5 bases. In DNA form, the CDR3 reads TGTGCCAGCAGTTACTATGGGGGAGGAATTGGATCTGAAGCTTTCTTT. Translated: CASSYYGGGIGSEAFF.